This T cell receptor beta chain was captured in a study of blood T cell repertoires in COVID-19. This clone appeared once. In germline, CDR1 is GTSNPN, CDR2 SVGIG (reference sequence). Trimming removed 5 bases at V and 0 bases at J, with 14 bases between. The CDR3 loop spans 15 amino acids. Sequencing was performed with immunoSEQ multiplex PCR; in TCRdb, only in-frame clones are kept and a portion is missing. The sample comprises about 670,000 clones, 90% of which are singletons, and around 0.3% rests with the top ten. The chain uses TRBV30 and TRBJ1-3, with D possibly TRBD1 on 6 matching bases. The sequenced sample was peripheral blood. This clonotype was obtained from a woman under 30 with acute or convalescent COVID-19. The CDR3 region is CAWGWGHTSGNTIYF. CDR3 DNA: TGTGCCTGGGGATGGGGACACACCTCTGGAAACACCATATATTTT.